The sequence of this TCR beta chain was determined in a study of CD8 T cells in ankylosing spondylitis. Broader study findings: Several highly homologous variants made up a TCR beta motif, and this motif appeared characteristic of ankylosing spondylitis blood.

Germline CDR1 and CDR2: SGHAT and FQNNGV. The CDR3 covers 14 residues. V shed 6 bases and J 7 bases; nucleotides not matched to a gene: 8. TCRdb independently ran MiXCR on the 5' RACE reads; one entry per CDR3 protein. Of about 450,000 distinct CDR3 sequences in the sample, 25% to 30% were seen once. As regards this clonotype: Its antigen is unidentified.

The TCR comes from a male donor with ankylosing spondylitis. The V gene is TRBV11-2, the J gene TRBJ1-2; the match to TRBD1 covers 10 bases. The sequenced material came from blood, either unsorted or a sorted T cell fraction (not recorded which). The CDR3 loop reads CASSQTGGVVGYTF. The CDR3 DNA follows: TGTGCCAGCAGTCAGACAGGGGGCGTCGTTGGCTACACCTTC. The whole variable domain, remainder taken from reference TRBV11-2 and TRBJ1-2, is EAGVAQSPRYKIIEKRQSVAFWCNPISGHATLYWYQQILGQGPKLLIQFQNNGVVDDSQLPKDRFSAERLKGVDSTLKIQPAKLEDSAVYLCASSQTGGVVGYTFGSGTRLTVV.